The present entry profiles one T cell receptor (beta chain) with its context. This record comes from a study of human T cells and chemical hapten exposure. The time point here: patch test 2, 6 weeks after DPC sensitization. Indicated treatment: therapeutic diphenylcyclopropenone sensitization with weekly scalp DPC. From the RACE reads, TCRdb called clonotypes with MiXCR, one entry per CDR3 protein. Among about 40,000 distinct CDR3 sequences listed, approximately 3.5% were seen once. The receptor was isolated from a man between 35 and 55 years old with alopecia areata. Some clones in this sample may be carry-over from other donors' samples. The material was whole blood, obtained in connection with sensitization to the hapten diphenylcyclopropenone (DPC).

CDR3: CASSTRNTIYF. In DNA form, the CDR3 reads TGTGCCAGCAGTACTAGAAACACCATATATTTT. The chain carries TRBV12-3 or TRBV12-4 and TRBJ1-3; no reliable D call. V gave up 5 bases and J gave up 5 bases, with 4 bases separating them. CDR3 size: 11 residues.